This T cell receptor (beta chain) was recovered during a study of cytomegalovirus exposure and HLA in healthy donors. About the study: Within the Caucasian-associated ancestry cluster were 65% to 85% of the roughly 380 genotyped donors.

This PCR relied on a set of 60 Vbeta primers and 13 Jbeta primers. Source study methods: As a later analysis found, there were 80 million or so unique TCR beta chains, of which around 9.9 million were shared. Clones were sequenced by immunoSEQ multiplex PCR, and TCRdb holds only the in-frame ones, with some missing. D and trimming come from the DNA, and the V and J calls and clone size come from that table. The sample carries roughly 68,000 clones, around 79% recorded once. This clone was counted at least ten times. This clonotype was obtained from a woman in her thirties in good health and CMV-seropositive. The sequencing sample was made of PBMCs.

Here the CDR3 DNA reads TGTGCCAGCAGTCACCGGACAAGATACGAGCAGTACTTC. Translation gives CASSHRTRYEQYF. The rearrangement uses TRBV27 and TRBJ2-7; the D gene is possibly TRBD1 (5 bases). Trimming removed 5 bases from V and 4 bases from J, with 12 bases in between. The CDR3 length is 13 residues. CDR1 is MNHEY, CDR2 SMNVEV, per germline (reference sequence).